The 13 T cell receptor beta chains below were found in one sample sequenced in a study of T cell clonality in common variable immunodeficiency. Points from the study as a whole: Fewer deletions and N-nucleotide insertions were reportedly seen in common variable immunodeficiency TCR beta sequences.

Sequenced by immunoSEQ multiplex PCR; TCRdb stores in-frame clones only, minus some. The counts give around 30,000 clones, none of them seen only once; around 28% is held by the top ten. For these receptors, no antigen is known. Sequencing used peripheral blood mononuclear cells. These TCRs come from a human donor with common variable immunodeficiency.

This clone has a count of ten or more. The read comes to an end 3 residues before the CDR3 does, leaving the germline J gene to fill in the end. This chain connects TRBV10-3 to TRBJ2-3, with 10 bases aligning to TRBD2. This CDR3 spans 15 amino acids. V lost 4 bases, J lost 6 bases, and 7 bases stayed unmatched. Germline-derived CDR1 and CDR2 are ENHRY and SYGVKD. CDR3 amino acids: CAISADSGRSDTQYF. The sequenced part of the CDR3 DNA is TGTGCCATCAGTGCTGATAGCGGGAGGTCCGATACG.

A note on this clone: The sequenced fragment ends 3 residues before the CDR3 boundary, so the rest is inferred from the germline J gene. V usage is TRBV2 and J usage is TRBJ2-3, with 12 bases matching TRBD2. CDR1 and CDR2 from the germline V gene are SNHLY and FYNNEI. The CDR3 consists of 15 residues. With 6 bases clipped from V and 6 bases from J, the junction kept 7 bases outside the gene matches. This CDR3 is CASSGTSGSGDTQYF. The CDR3 bases that were read are TGTGCCAGCAGCGGGACTAGCGGGTCGGGGGATACG.

This clone was seen a few times. The read falls 3 residues short of the CDR3 end, and the missing part is taken from the germline J gene. The chain joins TRBV7-9 to TRBJ1-1; D remains ambiguous. V gave up 5 bases and J gave up 6 bases, with 10 bases separating them. Germline assignment: CDR1 SEHNR and CDR2 FQNEAQ (reference sequence). This CDR3 is built from 12 residues. The CDR3 DNA, read in part, is TGTGCCAGCAGCGCGGATGGTCCTGAA. Translated: CASSADGPE. The full CDR3 protein reads CASSADGPEAFF.

Details on this clone: Read data end 3 residues before the CDR3 end; the end is taken from the germline J gene. This sequence joins TRBV29-1 and TRBJ1-2; maybe TRBD1 (5 bases). This CDR3 region has 13 residues. V was trimmed by 4 bases and J by 2 bases, leaving 11 bases between them. Germline CDR1 SQVTM, CDR2 ANQGSEA. CDR3 sequence reads: CSVAQVLNYGYTF. The CDR3 bases that were read are TGCAGCGTTGCACAGGTGCTAAACTATGGC.

In this sample, this clone turned up many times. The CDR3 end falls 3 residues outside the read, so it is completed with the germline J gene. The V call is TRBV5-1, the J call TRBJ2-3, with unresolved D. The germline CDR1 and CDR2 sequences are SGHRS and YFSETQ. The CDR3 sequence is 14 residues long. V was clipped by 4 bases and J by 0 bases, with 9 bases between them. This CDR3 is CASSLDGSTDTQYF. The DNA read from the CDR3 is TGCGCCAGCAGCCTAGACGGGAGCACAGATACG. The full variable domain, its missing parts supplied by reference TRBV5-1 and TRBJ2-3, is KAGVTQTPRYLIKTRGQQVTLSCSPISGHRSVSWYQQTPGQGLQFLFEYFSETQRNKGNFPGRFSGRQFSNSRSEMNVSTLELGDSALYLCASSLDGSTDTQYFGPGTRLTVL.

In the case of this clone: The read comes to an end 3 residues before the CDR3 does, leaving the germline J gene to fill in the end. The rearrangement joins TRBV29-1 to TRBJ2-5, with D perhaps TRBD1 (5 bases). Germline-derived CDR1 and CDR2 are SQVTM and ANQGSEA. This CDR3 has 12 residues. V dropped 5 bases and J dropped 5 bases, with 12 bases sitting between them. The CDR3 DNA, read in part, is TGCAGCGTTTATCAGGGTGATGAGACC. Protein sequence: CSVYQGDET. The entire CDR3 sequence reads CSVYQGDETQYF.

This clone came up many times. The sequenced fragment ends 3 residues before the CDR3 boundary, so the rest is inferred from the germline J gene. The chain recombines TRBV7-3 with TRBJ2-7; D possibly corresponds to TRBD2 (6 bases). The CDR3 is 16 residues long. Germline V CDR1 and CDR2: SGHTA, FQGTGA. V lost 2 bases and J 0 bases, leaving 14 bases between the germline ends. CDR3 bases read: TGTGCCAGCAGCTTACGTACAGCCGGGGGCTCCTACGAG. This sequence encodes CASSLRTAGGSYE. The full-length CDR3 reads as CASSLRTAGGSYEQYF.

On this clone itself: The read stops 3 residues short of the end of the CDR3; the missing end is completed from the germline J gene. The J gene is TRBJ2-7, the V gene TRBV20-1, with D possibly matching TRBD2 (7 bases). Germline loops: CDR1 DFQATT, CDR2 SNEGSKA (reference sequence). Trimming removed 3 bases at V and 5 bases at J, with 17 bases between. The CDR3 covers 14 residues. The CDR3 sequence: CSASGRGAFNEQYF. CDR3 DNA (partial): TGCAGTGCTAGTGGCCGGGGGGCCTTCAACGAG.

On this clone itself: The CDR3 end falls 3 residues outside the read, so it is completed with the germline J gene. The chain carries TRBV20-1 and TRBJ2-3; 8 positions agree with TRBD2. The CDR3 sequence is 14 residues long. Germline values: CDR1 DFQATT, CDR2 SNEGSKA (reference sequence). The J segment lost 5 bases and the V segment lost 3 bases, leaving 7 bases of the junction unmatched. The CDR3 loop reads CSARKRELGDTQYF. CDR3 DNA, as far as it was read: TGCAGTGCTAGGAAGCGGGAGTTGGGAGATACG.

A note on this clone: Sequencing ends 3 residues short of the CDR3 end; the germline J gene provides the rest. The chain employs TRBV2 and TRBJ1-1, with TRBD1 matching over 7 bases. Germline assignment: CDR1 SNHLY and CDR2 FYNNEI. V trimming: 7 bases; J trimming: 5 bases; junction bases outside the gene matches: 10. The CDR3 extends over 14 amino acids. Partial CDR3 DNA: TGTGCCAGCACCTTCGAGGGGGCGCGAACTGAA. Translation: CASTFEGARTE. The whole CDR3 protein reads CASTFEGARTEAFF. The full variable domain, with the rest looked up from reference TRBV2 and TRBJ1-1, is EPEVTQTPSHQVTQMGQEVILRCVPISNHLYFYWYRQILGQKVEFLVSFYNNEISEKSEIFDDQFSVERPDGSNFTLKIRSTKLEDSAMYFCASTFEGARTEAFFGQGTRLTVV.

On this clone: Read coverage stops 3 residues before the CDR3 terminus; the germline J gene supplies the remainder. The V gene is TRBV5-1, the J gene TRBJ2-7; 9 nucleotides line up with TRBD1. The CDR3 sequence is 16 residues long. The V gene's germline CDR1 is SGHRS and CDR2 YFSETQ. The J segment lost 5 bases and the V segment lost 0 bases, leaving 9 bases of the junction unmatched. CDR3 amino acids: CASSLGYRGRPNEQYF. Partial CDR3 DNA: TGCGCCAGCAGCTTGGGGTACAGGGGGCGGCCCAACGAG.

This clone was observed many times. The sequenced fragment ends 3 residues before the CDR3 boundary, so the rest is inferred from the germline J gene. This chain links TRBV18 with TRBJ2-7, with D uncertain. Germline assignment: CDR1 KGHSH and CDR2 LQKENI. The V end lost 6 bases, the J end lost 4 bases, and 10 bases lay between the germline ends. This CDR3 contains 12 residues. The sequenced part of the CDR3 DNA is TGTGCCAGCTCTCTTGTTTTATACGAG. Protein: CASSLVLYE. The complete CDR3 reads CASSLVLYEQYF.

This clone was counted ten times or more. The observed sequence ends 3 residues before the CDR3 terminus, with the missing tail filled in from the germline J gene. This chain joins TRBV12-3 or TRBV12-4 and TRBJ1-4; 9 bases align to TRBD1. The CDR3 runs 15 residues. With V trimmed by 3 bases and J by 6 bases, 5 bases remained unmatched. Incomplete CDR3 DNA: TGTGCCAGCAGTTTGGGACAGGGTATTTATGAAAAA. It encodes CASSLGQGIYEK. The whole CDR3 protein reads CASSLGQGIYEKLFF.